This T cell receptor beta chain derives from a study of cytotoxic CD8 clonotypes in ibrutinib-treated CLL. The method was immunoSEQ multiplex PCR; TCRdb's version includes in-frame clones alone and lacks a portion of them. The sample includes around 150,000 clones, 81% of them seen just once. This CDR3 is built from 14 residues. V gave up 0 bases and J gave up 1 base, with 6 bases separating them. Germline V lookup: CDR1 SGHTA, CDR2 FQGNSA. This receptor was obtained from a human donor with chronic lymphocytic leukemia. The specimen was PBMCs, collected after 12 months of ibrutinib treatment. The chain joins TRBV7-2 to TRBJ1-1; D gene ambiguous. CDR3 protein: CASSLASTNTEAFF. The CDR3 region has the DNA TGTGCCAGCAGCTTAGCGAGCACGAACACTGAAGCTTTCTTT.